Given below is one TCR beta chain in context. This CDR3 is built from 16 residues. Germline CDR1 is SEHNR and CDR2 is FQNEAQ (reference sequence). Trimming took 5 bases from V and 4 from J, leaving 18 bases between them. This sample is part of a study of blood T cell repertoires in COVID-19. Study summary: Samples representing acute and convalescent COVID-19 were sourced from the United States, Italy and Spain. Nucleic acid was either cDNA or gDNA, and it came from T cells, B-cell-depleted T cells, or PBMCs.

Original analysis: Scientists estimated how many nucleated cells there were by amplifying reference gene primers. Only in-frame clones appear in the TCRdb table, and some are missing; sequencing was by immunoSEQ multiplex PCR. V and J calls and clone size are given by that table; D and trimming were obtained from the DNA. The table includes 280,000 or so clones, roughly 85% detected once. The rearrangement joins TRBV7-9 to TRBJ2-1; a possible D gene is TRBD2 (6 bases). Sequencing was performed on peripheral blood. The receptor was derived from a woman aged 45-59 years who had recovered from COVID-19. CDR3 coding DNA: TGTGCCAGCAGCCCTAGTGGGGCGGGGCGATACAATGAGCAGTTCTTC. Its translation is CASSPSGAGRYNEQFF.